Sequencing of this TCR beta chain was carried out in a study of immune evolution from preneoplasia to lung adenocarcinoma. Germline CDR1 and CDR2: SGHDT and YYEEEE. J gave up 9 bases and V 5 bases, and 4 bases lay outside the gene matches. The CDR3 contains 12 residues. Using immunoSEQ multiplex PCR, the repertoire was profiled, and TCRdb retains in-frame clones only, with some absent. The sample shows 6,500 to 9,500 clones, approximately 85% of them seen only once. Sequencing was done on a sample of FFPE minimally invasive lung adenocarcinoma tissue. V usage is TRBV5-6 and J usage is TRBJ2-7; TRBD1 matches 11 bases. The clonotype was recovered from an older person with lung adenocarcinoma. This CDR3 is CASSRDRGGQYF. CDR3 bases: TGTGCCAGCAGTAGGGACAGGGGGGGGCAGTACTTC. The full variable domain, rest sourced from reference TRBV5-6 and TRBJ2-7, is DAGVTQSPTHLIKTRGQQVTLRCSPKSGHDTVSWYQQALGQGPQFIFQYYEEEERQRGNFPDRFSGHQFPNYSSELNVNALLLGDSALYLCASSRDRGGQYFGPGTRLTVT.